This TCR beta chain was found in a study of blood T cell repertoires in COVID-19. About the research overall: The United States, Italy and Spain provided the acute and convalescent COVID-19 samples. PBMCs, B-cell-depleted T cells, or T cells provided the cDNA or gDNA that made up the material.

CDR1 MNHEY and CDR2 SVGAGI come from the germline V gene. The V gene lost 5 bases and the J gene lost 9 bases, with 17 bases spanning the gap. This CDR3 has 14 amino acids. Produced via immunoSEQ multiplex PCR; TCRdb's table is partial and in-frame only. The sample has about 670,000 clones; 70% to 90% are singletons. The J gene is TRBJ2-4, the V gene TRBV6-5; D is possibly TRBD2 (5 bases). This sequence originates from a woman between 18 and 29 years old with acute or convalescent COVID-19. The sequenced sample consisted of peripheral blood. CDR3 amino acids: CASSIRHQRSIQYF. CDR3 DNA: TGTGCCAGCAGTATCCGTCACCAGCGGAGCATTCAGTACTTC.